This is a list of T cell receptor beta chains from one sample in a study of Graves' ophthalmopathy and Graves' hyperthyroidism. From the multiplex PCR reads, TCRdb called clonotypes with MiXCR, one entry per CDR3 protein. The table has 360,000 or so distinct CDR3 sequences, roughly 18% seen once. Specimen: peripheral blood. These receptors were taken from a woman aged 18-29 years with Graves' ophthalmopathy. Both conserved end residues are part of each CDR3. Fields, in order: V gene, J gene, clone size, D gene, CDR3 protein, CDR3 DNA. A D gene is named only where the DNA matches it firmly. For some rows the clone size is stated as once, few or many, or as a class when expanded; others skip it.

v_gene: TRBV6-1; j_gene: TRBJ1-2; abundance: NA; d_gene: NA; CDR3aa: CASDGGSYGYTF; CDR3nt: TGTGCCAGCGACGGGGGGTCCTATGGCTACACCTTC
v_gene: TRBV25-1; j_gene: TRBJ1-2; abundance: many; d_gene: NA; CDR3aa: CASSDPHRVGNYGYTF; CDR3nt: TGTGCCAGCAGTGACCCACACAGGGTAGGGAACTATGGCTACACCTTC
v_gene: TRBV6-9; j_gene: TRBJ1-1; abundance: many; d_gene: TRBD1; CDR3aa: CASKGAVNTEAFF; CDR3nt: TGTGCCAGCAAGGGGGCCGTGAACACTGAAGCTTTCTTT
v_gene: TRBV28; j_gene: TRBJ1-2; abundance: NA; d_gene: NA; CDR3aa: CASSFLRGPYGYTF; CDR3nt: TGTGCCAGCAGTTTCCTCCGGGGTCCCTATGGCTACACCTTC
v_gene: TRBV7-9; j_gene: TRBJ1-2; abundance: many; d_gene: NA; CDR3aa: CASSPSTDKNYGYTF; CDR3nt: TGTGCCAGCAGCCCCAGCACCGACAAGAACTATGGCTACACCTTC
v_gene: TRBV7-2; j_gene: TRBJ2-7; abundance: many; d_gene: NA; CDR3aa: CASSLRFGEQYF; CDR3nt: TGTGCCAGCAGCTTAAGGTTTGGGGAACAGTACTTC
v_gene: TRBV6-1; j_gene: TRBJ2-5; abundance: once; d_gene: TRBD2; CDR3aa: CASSELWPAGETQYF; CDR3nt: TGTGCCAGCAGTGAACTGTGGCCAGCGGGGGAGACCCAGTACTTC
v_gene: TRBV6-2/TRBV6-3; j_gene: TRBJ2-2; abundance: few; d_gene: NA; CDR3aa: CASMGGRENTGELFF; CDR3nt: TGTGCCAGCATGGGGGGCAGGGAGAACACCGGGGAGCTGTTTTTT
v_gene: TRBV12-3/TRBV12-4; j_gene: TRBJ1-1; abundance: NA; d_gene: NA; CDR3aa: CASRRLTGNTEAFF; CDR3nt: TGTGCCAGCAGACGCTTGACAGGGAACACTGAAGCTTTCTTT
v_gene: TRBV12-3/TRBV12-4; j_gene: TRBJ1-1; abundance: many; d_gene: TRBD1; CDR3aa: CASRRGTGAAQNTEAFF; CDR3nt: TGTGCCAGCAGGCGTGGGACAGGGGCCGCCCAGAACACTGAAGCTTTCTTT
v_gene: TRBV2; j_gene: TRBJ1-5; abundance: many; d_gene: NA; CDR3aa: CASSVEQDSNQPQHF; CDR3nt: TGTGCCAGCAGTGTGGAACAGGATAGCAATCAGCCCCAGCATTTT
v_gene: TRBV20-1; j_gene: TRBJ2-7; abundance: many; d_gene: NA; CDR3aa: CSAGGGGATYEQYF; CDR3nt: TGCAGTGCTGGGGGGGGCGGGGCCACCTACGAGCAGTACTTC
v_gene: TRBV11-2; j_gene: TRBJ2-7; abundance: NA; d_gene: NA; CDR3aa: CASDGGGYEQYF; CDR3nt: TGTGCCTCCGACGGGGGTGGCTACGAGCAGTACTTC
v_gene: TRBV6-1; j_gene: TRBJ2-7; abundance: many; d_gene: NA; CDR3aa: CASEVDGRDYEQYF; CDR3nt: TGTGCCAGCGAGGTGGACGGGAGAGATTACGAGCAGTACTTC
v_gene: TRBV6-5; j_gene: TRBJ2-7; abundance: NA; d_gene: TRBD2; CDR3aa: CASSYRPGLAPYEQYF; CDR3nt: TGTGCCAGCAGTTACCGGCCGGGACTAGCTCCCTACGAGCAGTACTTC
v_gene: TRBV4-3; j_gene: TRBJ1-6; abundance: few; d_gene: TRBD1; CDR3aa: CASSQGVRGGGPLHF; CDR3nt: TGCGCCAGCAGCCAAGGGGTTCGAGGGGGCGGGCCCCTCCACTTT
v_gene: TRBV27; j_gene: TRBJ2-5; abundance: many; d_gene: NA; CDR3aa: CASSPVQAKETQYF; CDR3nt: TGTGCCAGCAGTCCGGTACAGGCGAAAGAGACCCAGTACTTC
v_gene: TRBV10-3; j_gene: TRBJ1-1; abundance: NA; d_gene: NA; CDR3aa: CAITTETNTEAFF; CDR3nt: TGTGCCATCACAACAGAAACGAACACTGAAGCTTTCTTT
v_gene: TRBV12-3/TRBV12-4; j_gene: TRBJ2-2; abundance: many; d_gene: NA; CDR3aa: CASSPRRTGELFF; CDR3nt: TGTGCCAGCAGTCCAAGGAGAACCGGGGAGCTGTTTTTT
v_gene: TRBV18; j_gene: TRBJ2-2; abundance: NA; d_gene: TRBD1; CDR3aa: CASSPGVDRTGELFF; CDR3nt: TGTGCCAGCTCACCGGGGGTGGACAGGACCGGGGAGCTGTTTTTT
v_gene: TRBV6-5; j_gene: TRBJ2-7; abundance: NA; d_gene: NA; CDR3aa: CASSYSAWIAYEQYF; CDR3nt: TGTGCCAGCAGTTACTCCGCGTGGATCGCTTACGAGCAGTACTTC
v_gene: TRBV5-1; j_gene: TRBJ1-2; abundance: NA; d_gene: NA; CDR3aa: CASSLSGDRYGYTF; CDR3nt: TGCGCCAGCAGCTTGAGCGGAGATCGGTATGGCTACACCTTC
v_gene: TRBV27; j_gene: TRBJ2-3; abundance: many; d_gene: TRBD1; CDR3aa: CASSPGTGGTDTQYF; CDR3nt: TGTGCCAGCAGTCCTGGGACAGGGGGCACAGATACGCAGTATTTT
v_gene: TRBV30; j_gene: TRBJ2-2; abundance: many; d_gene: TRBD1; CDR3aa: CAWSVPDRETGELFF; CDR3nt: TGTGCCTGGAGTGTACCCGACAGGGAAACCGGGGAGCTGTTTTTT
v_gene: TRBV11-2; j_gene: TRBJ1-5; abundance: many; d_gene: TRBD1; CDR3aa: CASSPRQGITNQPQHF; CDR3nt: TGTGCCAGCAGCCCTCGACAGGGGATAACGAATCAGCCCCAGCATTTT
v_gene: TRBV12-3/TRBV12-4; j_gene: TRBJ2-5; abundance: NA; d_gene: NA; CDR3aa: CASTSWGSETQYF; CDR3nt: TGTGCCAGCACCTCATGGGGGTCGGAGACCCAGTACTTC
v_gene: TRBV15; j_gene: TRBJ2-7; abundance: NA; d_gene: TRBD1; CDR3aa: CATSLRPGQGAYEQYF; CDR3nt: TGTGCCACCAGCTTGCGACCCGGACAGGGAGCCTACGAGCAGTACTTC
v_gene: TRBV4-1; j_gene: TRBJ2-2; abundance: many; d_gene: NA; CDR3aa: CASSQLGQANTGELFF; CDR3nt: TGCGCCAGCAGCCAGTTGGGCCAGGCGAACACCGGGGAGCTGTTTTTT
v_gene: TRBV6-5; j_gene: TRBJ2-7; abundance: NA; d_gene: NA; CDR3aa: CASSYGLETSNF; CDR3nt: TGTGCCAGCAGTTATGGATTAGAGACCAGCAACTTC